The 9 T cell receptor beta chains given below trace back to one sample, sequenced in a study of radiation and T cells in renal cell carcinoma. Some clones are missing from TCRdb's copy, which holds only in-frame ones; the method was immunoSEQ multiplex PCR. The sample contains about 140,000 clones, around four fifths of which appear only once. Time point denoted: baseline pretreatment blood. Treatment specified: 15 Gy SBRT to primary tumor, nephrectomy 4 weeks later. This specimen was blood, taken from a patient whose treatment included radiotherapy and nephrectomy. The receptors here all came from a woman between 45 and 65 years old with renal cell carcinoma.

The chain combines TRBV7-2 with TRBJ1-5; TRBD1 is a possible D gene (6 bases). This CDR3 has 15 amino acids. The V and J ends lost 1 base and 5 bases respectively, with 12 bases between them. Per the germline V gene, CDR1 is SGHTA and CDR2 is FQGNSA. The CDR3 loop reads CASSLVAGEDQPQHF. As DNA, the CDR3 is TGTGCCAGCAGCTTAGTGGCAGGGGAGGATCAGCCCCAGCATTTT. The full variable domain, with the rest looked up from reference TRBV7-2 and TRBJ1-5, is GAGVSQSPSNKVTEKGKDVELRCDPISGHTALYWYRQSLGQGLEFLIYFQGNSAPDKSGLPSDRFSAERTGGSVSTLTIQRTQQEDSAVYLCASSLVAGEDQPQHFGDGTRLSIL.

The gene calls are TRBV30 and TRBJ2-3; tentatively, D is TRBD1 (6 bases). Per germline, CDR1 GTSNPN and CDR2 SVGIG (reference sequence). V was cut by 6 bases and J by 1 base, with 14 bases left in between. The CDR3 covers 14 residues. The CDR3 DNA reads TGTGCCTGTTCACAGGGAGCGCGCACAGATACGCAGTATTTT. Its protein product is CACSQGARTDTQYF.

The gene calls are TRBV5-4 and TRBJ1-4, with TRBD1 matching 7 bases. Germline CDR1 reads SGHNT; CDR2 reads YYREEE (reference sequence). The V segment lost 4 bases and the J segment 5 bases; nucleotides outside the gene matches: 8. CDR3 size: 15 residues. CDR3 region: CASSQGQRQNEKLFF. Here the CDR3 DNA reads TGTGCCAGCAGCCAGGGACAGAGGCAGAATGAAAAACTGTTTTTT.

The chain employs TRBV6-6 and TRBJ2-1; D unclear. Trimming pared 4 bases from V and 0 bases from J, leaving 7 bases between. Germline V gene lookup returns CDR1 MNHNY and CDR2 SVGAGI (reference sequence). The CDR3 is made up of 14 amino acids. The CDR3 DNA is TGTGCCAGCAGTTCGGTCAGCTCCTACAATGAGCAGTTCTTC. Encoded protein: CASSSVSSYNEQFF.

This clone occurred once. V and J are TRBV7-2 and TRBJ1-4; TRBD1 agrees at 7 bases. The germline gives CDR1 SGHTA, CDR2 FQGNSA. The CDR3 is made up of 16 amino acids. Unmatched junction bases numbered 13, after V lost 5 bases and J lost 7 bases. CDR3 sequence: CASSRGGKGAVEKLFF. The CDR3 DNA follows: TGTGCCAGCAGCAGGGGTGGTAAGGGGGCTGTTGAAAAACTGTTTTTT. Supplemented by reference TRBV7-2 and TRBJ1-4, the full variable domain reads GAGVSQSPSNKVTEKGKDVELRCDPISGHTALYWYRQSLGQGLEFLIYFQGNSAPDKSGLPSDRFSAERTGGSVSTLTIQRTQQEDSAVYLCASSRGGKGAVEKLFFGSGTQLSVL.

This chain joins TRBV28 and TRBJ2-1, with TRBD2 identical over 8 bases. CDR3 size: 14 residues. CDR1 and CDR2 from the germline V gene are MDHEN and SYDVKM. The J segment lost 2 bases and the V segment lost 8 bases, leaving 5 bases of the junction unmatched. CDR3 loop: CASLSGSTYNEQFF. Here the CDR3 DNA reads TGTGCCAGCCTAAGCGGGAGTACCTACAATGAGCAGTTCTTC.

V and J are TRBV5-8 and TRBJ1-5, with 7 bases fitting TRBD1. The CDR3 has 15 residues. V shed 2 bases and J 3 bases; nucleotides not matched to a gene: 5. Germline V gene data show CDR1 as SGHTS and CDR2 as YDEGEE. CDR3 in DNA: TGTGCCAGCAGCTTAGGACAGGCGTTCAATCAGCCCCAGCATTTT. It yields the protein CASSLGQAFNQPQHF.

The chain employs TRBV2 and TRBJ2-3; no clear D. Germline loops: CDR1 SNHLY, CDR2 FYNNEI. The V end was cut by 6 bases, the J end by 1 base, with 11 bases between. This CDR3 has 14 amino acids. The CDR3 here is CASRLAWGTDTQYF. For the CDR3, the DNA is TGTGCCAGCAGGTTAGCTTGGGGCACAGATACGCAGTATTTT.

The rearrangement uses TRBV5-1 and TRBJ2-5; possibly TRBD1 or TRBD2 for D (6 bases each). Trimming left V 3 bases short and J 5 bases short, with 14 bases between. Germline-derived CDR1 and CDR2 are SGHRS and YFSETQ. This CDR3 contains 14 residues. CDR3 sequence: CASSSRGGSETQYF. The CDR3 DNA is TGCGCCAGCAGCTCCCGAGGGGGGAGCGAGACCCAGTACTTC.